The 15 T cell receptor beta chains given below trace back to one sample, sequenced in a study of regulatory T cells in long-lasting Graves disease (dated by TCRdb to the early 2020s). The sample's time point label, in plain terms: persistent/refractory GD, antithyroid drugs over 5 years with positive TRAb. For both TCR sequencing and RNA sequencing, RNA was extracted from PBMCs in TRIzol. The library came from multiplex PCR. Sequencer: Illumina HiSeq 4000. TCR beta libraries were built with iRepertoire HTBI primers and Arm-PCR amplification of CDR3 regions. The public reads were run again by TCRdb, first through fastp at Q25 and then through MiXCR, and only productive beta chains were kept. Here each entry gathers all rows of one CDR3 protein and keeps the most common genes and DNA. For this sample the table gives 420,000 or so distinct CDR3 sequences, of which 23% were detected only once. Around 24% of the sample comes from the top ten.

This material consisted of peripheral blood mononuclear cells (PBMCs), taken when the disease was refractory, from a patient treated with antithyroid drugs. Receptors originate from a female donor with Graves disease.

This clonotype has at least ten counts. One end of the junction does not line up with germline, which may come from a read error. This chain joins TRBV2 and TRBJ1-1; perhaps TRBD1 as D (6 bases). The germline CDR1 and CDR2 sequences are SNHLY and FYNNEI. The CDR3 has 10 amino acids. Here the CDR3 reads CASSVDRHNF. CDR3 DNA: TGTGCCAGCAGTGTCGACAGGCACAACTTT.

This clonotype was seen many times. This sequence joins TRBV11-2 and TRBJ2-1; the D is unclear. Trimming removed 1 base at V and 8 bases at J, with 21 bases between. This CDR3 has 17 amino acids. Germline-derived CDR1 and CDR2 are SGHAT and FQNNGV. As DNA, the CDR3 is TGTGCCAGCAGCTTAGTACTCCCCGGATCGGTGGACCATGAGCAGTTCTTC. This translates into CASSLVLPGSVDHEQFF.

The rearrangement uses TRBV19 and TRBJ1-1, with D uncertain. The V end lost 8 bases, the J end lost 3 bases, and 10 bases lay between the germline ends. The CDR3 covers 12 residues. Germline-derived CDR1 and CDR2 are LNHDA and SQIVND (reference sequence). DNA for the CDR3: TGTGCCAGTGGGCTAATTGACACTGAAGCTTTCTTT. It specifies CASGLIDTEAFF.

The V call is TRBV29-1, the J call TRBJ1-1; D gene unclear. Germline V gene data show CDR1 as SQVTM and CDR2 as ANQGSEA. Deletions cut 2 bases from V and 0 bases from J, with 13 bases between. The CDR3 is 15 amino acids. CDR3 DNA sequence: TGCAGCGTTGAATCCCCCGTAGGTTTGAACACTGAAGCTTTCTTT. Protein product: CSVESPVGLNTEAFF. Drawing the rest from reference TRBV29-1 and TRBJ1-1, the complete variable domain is SAVISQKPSRDICQRGTSLTIQCQVDSQVTMMFWYRQQPGQSLTLIATANQGSEATYESGFVIDKFPISRPNLTFSTLTVSNMSPEDSSIYLCSVESPVGLNTEAFFGQGTRLTVV.

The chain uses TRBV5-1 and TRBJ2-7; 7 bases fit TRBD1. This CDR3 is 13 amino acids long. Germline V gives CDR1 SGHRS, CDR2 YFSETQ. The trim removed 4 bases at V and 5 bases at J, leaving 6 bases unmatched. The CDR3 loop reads CASSVGQQNEQYF. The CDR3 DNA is TGCGCCAGCAGCGTGGGACAGCAGAACGAGCAGTACTTC.

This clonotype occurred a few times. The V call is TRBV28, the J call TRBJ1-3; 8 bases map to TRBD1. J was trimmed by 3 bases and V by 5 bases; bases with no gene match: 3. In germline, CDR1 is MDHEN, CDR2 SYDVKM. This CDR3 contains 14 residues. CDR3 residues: CASSTTGVGNTIYF. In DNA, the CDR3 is TGTGCCAGCAGTACGACAGGGGTTGGAAACACCATATATTTT.

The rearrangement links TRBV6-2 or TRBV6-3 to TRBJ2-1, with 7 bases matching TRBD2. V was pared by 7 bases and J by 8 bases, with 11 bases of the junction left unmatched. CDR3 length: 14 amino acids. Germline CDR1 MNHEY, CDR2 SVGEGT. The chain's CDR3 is CASITGRSRYEQFF. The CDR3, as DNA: TGTGCCAGCATTACCGGGAGGTCCCGGTATGAGCAGTTCTTC.

The CDR3 here is CATADDPEETQYF. The CDR3 bases are TGTGCCACCGCGGACGACCCGGAGGAGACCCAGTACTTC. This rearrangement joins TRBV10-3 to TRBJ2-5; D gene uncertain. Per germline, CDR1 ENHRY and CDR2 SYGVKD. Trimming stripped 10 bases from V and 5 bases from J, with 17 bases between. This CDR3 has 13 amino acids.

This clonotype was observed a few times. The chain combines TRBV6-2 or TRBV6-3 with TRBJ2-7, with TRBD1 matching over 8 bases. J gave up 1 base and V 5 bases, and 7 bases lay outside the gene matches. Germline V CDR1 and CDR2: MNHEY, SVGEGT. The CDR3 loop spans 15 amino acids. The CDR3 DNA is TGTGCCAGCAGTGCCGGACAGGGACAATCCTACGAGCAGTACTTC. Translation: CASSAGQGQSYEQYF.

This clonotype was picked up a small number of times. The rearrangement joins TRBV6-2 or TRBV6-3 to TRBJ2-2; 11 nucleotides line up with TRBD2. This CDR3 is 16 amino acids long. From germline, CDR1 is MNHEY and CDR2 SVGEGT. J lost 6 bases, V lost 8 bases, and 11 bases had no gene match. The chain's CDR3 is CASRRRTSGYAGELFF. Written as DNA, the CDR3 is TGTGCCAGCCGACGAAGGACTAGCGGGTATGCCGGGGAGCTGTTTTTT.

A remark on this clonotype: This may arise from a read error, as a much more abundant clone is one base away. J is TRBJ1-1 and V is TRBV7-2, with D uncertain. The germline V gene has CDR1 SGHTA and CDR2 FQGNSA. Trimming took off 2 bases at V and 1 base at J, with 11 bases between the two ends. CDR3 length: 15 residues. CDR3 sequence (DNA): TGTGCCAGCAGCTTAACGGGCAGGAGGAACACTGAAGCTTTCTTT. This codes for CASSLTGRRNTEAFF.

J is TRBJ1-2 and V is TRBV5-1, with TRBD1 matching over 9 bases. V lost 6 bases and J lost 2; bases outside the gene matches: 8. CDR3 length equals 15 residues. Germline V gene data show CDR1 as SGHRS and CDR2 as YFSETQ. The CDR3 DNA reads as TGCGCCAGCAAACCGGACAGGGGCGAGAACTATGGCTACACCTTC. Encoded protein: CASKPDRGENYGYTF.

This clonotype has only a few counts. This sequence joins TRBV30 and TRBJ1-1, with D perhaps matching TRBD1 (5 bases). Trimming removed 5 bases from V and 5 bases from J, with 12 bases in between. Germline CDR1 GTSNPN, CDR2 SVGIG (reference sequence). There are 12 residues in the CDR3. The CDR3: CAWGGIYTEAFF. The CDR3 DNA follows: TGTGCCTGGGGGGGGATCTATACTGAAGCTTTCTTT.

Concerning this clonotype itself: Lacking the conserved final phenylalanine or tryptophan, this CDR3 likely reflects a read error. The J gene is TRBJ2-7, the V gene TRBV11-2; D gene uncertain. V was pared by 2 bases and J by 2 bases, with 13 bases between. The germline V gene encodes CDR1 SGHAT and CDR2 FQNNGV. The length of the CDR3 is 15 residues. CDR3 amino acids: CASSLILGLAYEQYS. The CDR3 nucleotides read TGTGCCAGCAGCTTAATTCTCGGGCTAGCCTACGAGCAGTACTCC.

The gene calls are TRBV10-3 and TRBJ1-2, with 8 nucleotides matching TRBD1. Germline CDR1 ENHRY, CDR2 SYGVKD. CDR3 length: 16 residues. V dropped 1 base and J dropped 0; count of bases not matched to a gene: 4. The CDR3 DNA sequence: TGTGCCATCAGTGAGTGGACAGGGATTGCTAACTATGGCTACACCTTC. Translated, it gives CAISEWTGIANYGYTF.